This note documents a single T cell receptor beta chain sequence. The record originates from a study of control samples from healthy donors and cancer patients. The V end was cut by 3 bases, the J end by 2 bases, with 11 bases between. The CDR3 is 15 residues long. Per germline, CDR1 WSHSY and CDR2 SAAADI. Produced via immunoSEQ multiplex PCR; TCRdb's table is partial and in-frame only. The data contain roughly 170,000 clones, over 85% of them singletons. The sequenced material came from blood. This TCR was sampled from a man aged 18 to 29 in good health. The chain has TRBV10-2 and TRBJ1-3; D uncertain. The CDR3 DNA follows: TGCGCCAGCAGTGATTGGGGTTCACCTGGAAACACCATATATTTT. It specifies CASSDWGSPGNTIYF.